This entry features one T cell receptor (beta chain) sequence. This specimen belongs to a study of blood T cell repertoires in COVID-19. Background on the study: The United States, Italy and Spain were the sources of the acute and convalescent COVID-19 samples.

In the source study's methods: Amplification from reference gene primers served as the basis for estimated nucleated cell counts. Assay: immunoSEQ multiplex PCR; the TCRdb copy retains only in-frame clones and omits some. D and trimming come from the DNA, and the V and J calls and clone size come from that table. Seen here are over 100,000 clones, more than 75% observed once, and the top ten hold approximately 7.9%. Trimming cost V 0 bases and J 11 bases; bases outside gene matches: 12. This CDR3 has 15 amino acids. CDR1 and CDR2 (germline): SGHKS, YYEKEE (reference sequence). This sequence joins TRBV5-5 and TRBJ1-1, with 8 bases lining up with TRBD1. Source material: peripheral blood. The sequence came from a man between 65 and 85 years old with acute or convalescent COVID-19. The chain's CDR3 is CASSLVGQGAEAAFF. CDR3 bases: TGTGCCAGCAGCTTGGTGGGCCAGGGGGCAGAAGCGGCTTTCTTT. Based on the CDR3 plus reference TRBV5-5 and TRBJ1-1, the full variable domain is DAGVTQSPTHLIKTRGQQVTLRCSPISGHKSVSWYQQVLGQGPQFIFQYYEKEERGRGNFPDRFSARQFPNYSSELNVNALLLGDSALYLCASSLVGQGAEAAFFGQGTRLTVV.